The 10 T cell receptor beta chains given below trace back to one sample, sequenced in a study of blood T cell repertoires in COVID-19. Libraries were prepared by immunoSEQ multiplex PCR; TCRdb keeps only in-frame clonotypes and omits some of them. The table lists some 99,000 clones, about 87% of them singletons. Sequencing used peripheral blood. Source of these receptors: a human donor with COVID-19, enrolled during active disease. The donor label of this sample is uncertain.

The J gene is TRBJ2-6, the V gene TRBV4-1; D might be TRBD1 (5 bases). V lost 2 bases, J lost 0 bases, and 11 bases lay in between. The germline V gene encodes CDR1 MGHRA and CDR2 YSYEKL. The CDR3 has 17 residues. CDR3 sequence reads: CASSQPTEPSGANVLTF. CDR3 in DNA: TGCGCCAGCAGCCAACCGACAGAACCCTCTGGGGCCAACGTCCTGACTTTC.

The CDR3 loop is CASSRLAGETQYF. DNA for the CDR3: TGTGCCAGCAGCCGACTAGCGGGGGAGACCCAGTACTTC. The genes are TRBV7-2 and TRBJ2-5, with 11 nucleotides matching TRBD2. Germline values: CDR1 SGHTA, CDR2 FQGNSA. CDR3 length: 13 amino acids. Trimming took 5 bases from V and 5 from J; bases not matched to a gene: 1.

V gene TRBV10-1 combines with J gene TRBJ1-2; no firm D call. The germline CDR1 and CDR2 sequences are WNHNN and SYGVQD (reference sequence). There are 13 residues in the CDR3. Trimming shortened V by 3 bases and J by 2 bases, and 7 bases separated the two germline ends. This CDR3 reads CASSENRNYGYTF. CDR3 bases: TGCGCCAGCAGTGAAAACCGGAACTATGGCTACACCTTC.

The CDR3 spells CASTPEGVEEKLFF. CDR3 coding DNA: TGTGCCAGCACACCAGAGGGAGTAGAAGAAAAACTGTTTTTT. This chain connects TRBV7-9 to TRBJ1-4, with D uncertain. The CDR3 consists of 14 residues. Germline V gene data show CDR1 as SEHNR and CDR2 as FQNEAQ (reference sequence). V shed 7 bases and J shed 8 bases, with 17 bases lying between them. The full variable domain, rest sourced from reference TRBV7-9 and TRBJ1-4, is DTGVSQNPRHKITKRGQNVTFRCDPISEHNRLYWYRQTLGQGPEFLTYFQNEAQLEKSRLLSDRFSAERPKGSFSTLEIQRTEQGDSAMYLCASTPEGVEEKLFFGSGTQLSVL.

The chain links TRBV5-1 to TRBJ2-7, with a possible D match to TRBD2 (5 bases). This CDR3 is built from 14 residues. V lost 0 bases to trimming and J lost 5 bases, with 12 bases between them. Germline CDR1 SGHRS, CDR2 YFSETQ. The CDR3, as DNA: TGCGCCAGCAGCTTGGACGGGATTGGCAACGAGCAGTACTTC. Amino acid sequence: CASSLDGIGNEQYF.

This chain joins TRBV18 and TRBJ2-1; TRBD1 aligns across 10 bases. CDR1 KGHSH and CDR2 LQKENI come from the germline V gene. CDR3 size: 18 residues. Trimming removed 2 bases from V and 2 bases from J; junction bases left unmatched: 9. The CDR3, as DNA: TGTGCCAGCTCACCAGTGACAGGGGGCTCAGGGACCTACAATGAGCAGTTCTTC. Translating it yields CASSPVTGGSGTYNEQFF. Together with reference TRBV18 and TRBJ2-1, the CDR3 gives the full variable domain: NAGVMQNPRHLVRRRGQEARLRCSPMKGHSHVYWYRQLPEEGLKFMVYLQKENIIDESGMPKERFSAEFPKEGPSILRIQQVVRGDSAAYFCASSPVTGGSGTYNEQFFGPGTRLTVL.

This sequence joins TRBV27 and TRBJ2-1; D not resolved. This CDR3 region has 13 residues. The germline CDR1 and CDR2 sequences are MNHEY and SMNVEV (reference sequence). The V and J ends lost 5 bases and 4 bases respectively, with 9 bases between them. Here the CDR3 reads CASSTRVYNEQFF. In nucleotides, the CDR3 is TGTGCCAGCAGTACGAGAGTTTACAATGAGCAGTTCTTC.

The rearrangement links TRBV11-2 to TRBJ1-4; D is uncertain. CDR1 SGHAT and CDR2 FQNNGV come from the germline V gene. Trimming removed 3 bases at V and 6 bases at J, with 8 bases between. The length of the CDR3 is 13 residues. The CDR3 DNA sequence: TGTGCCAGCAGCTTTGGAGAATATGAAAAACTGTTTTTT. Its translation is CASSFGEYEKLFF.

This clone came up a few times. The chain recombines TRBV7-9 with TRBJ2-7; 9 bases map to TRBD2. This CDR3 region has 14 residues. V was clipped by 5 bases and J by 2 bases; unmatched bases: 4. The V gene's germline CDR1 is SEHNR and CDR2 FQNEAQ (reference sequence). CDR3 in DNA: TGTGCCAGCAGCATTAGCGGGGGTGCCTACGAGCAGTACTTC. It is translated as CASSISGGAYEQYF.

This clone occurred once. The chain recombines TRBV2 with TRBJ2-5; 8 bases are shared with TRBD2. Germline V gene lookup returns CDR1 SNHLY and CDR2 FYNNEI. V was clipped by 6 bases and J by 5 bases; unmatched bases: 11. The CDR3 has 15 residues. The CDR3 DNA sequence: TGTGCCAGCAGATCGGCCAGCGGGGGATACGAGACCCAGTACTTC. Residues: CASRSASGGYETQYF.